Following are 5 T cell receptor beta chains from one sample sequenced in a study of T cell repertoires in cytomegalovirus infection. TCRdb re-derived calls from the reads in MiXCR, one entry per CDR3 protein. The profile shows more than 150,000 distinct CDR3 sequences, 28% of them singletons. Sequencing used PBMCs. The receptor set was obtained from a human donor in good health (CMV status not recorded). Some clones in this sample may be carry-over from other donors' samples.

This clonotype was seen a few times. The chain links TRBV11-3 to TRBJ2-3; D is undetermined. The CDR3 spans 12 residues. Trimming pared 4 bases from V and 4 bases from J, leaving 6 bases between. Germline values: CDR1 SGHNT, CDR2 YENEEA. Here the CDR3 reads CASSSDADTQYF. The DNA for the CDR3 is TGTGCCAGCAGCTCCGACGCAGATACGCAGTATTTT. The complete variable domain, with remaining parts taken from reference TRBV11-3 and TRBJ2-3, reads EAGVVQSPRYKIIEKKQPVAFWCNPISGHNTLYWYLQNLGQGPELLIRYENEEAVDDSQLPKDRFSAERLKGVDSTLKIQPAELGDSAVYLCASSSDADTQYFGPGTRLTVL.

The J gene is TRBJ2-5, the V gene TRBV29-1; the D gene is possibly TRBD1 (6 bases). The V gene's germline CDR1 is SQVTM and CDR2 ANQGSEA. CDR3 length: 13 residues. V dropped 3 bases and J dropped 5 bases, with 13 bases sitting between them. The CDR3 spells CSVDGDTVETQYF. The CDR3 DNA reads as TGCAGCGTTGACGGGGACACGGTGGAGACCCAGTACTTC. Full variable domain (remainder filled in from reference TRBV29-1 and TRBJ2-5): SAVISQKPSRDICQRGTSLTIQCQVDSQVTMMFWYRQQPGQSLTLIATANQGSEATYESGFVIDKFPISRPNLTFSTLTVSNMSPEDSSIYLCSVDGDTVETQYFGPGTRLLVL.

The chain joins TRBV6-5 to TRBJ1-2, with D unclear. The germline V gene encodes CDR1 MNHEY and CDR2 SVGAGI. The CDR3 is 13 residues long. V lost 6 bases to trimming and J lost 5 bases, with 13 bases between them. The CDR3 reads CASRDRPPYGYTF. The CDR3 DNA sequence: TGTGCCAGCAGGGACCGTCCGCCTTATGGCTACACCTTC.

The V and J genes are TRBV7-2 and TRBJ2-3; possibly TRBD2 for D (5 bases). V shed 5 bases and J shed 5 bases, with 17 bases lying between them. The CDR3 runs 15 residues. Germline CDR1 is SGHTA and CDR2 is FQGNSA. In DNA, the CDR3 is TGTGCCAGCAGCCTCCGAGGGCTCAAGGGAGATACGCAGTATTTT. It specifies CASSLRGLKGDTQYF.

The chain employs TRBV5-8 and TRBJ1-6, with D possibly matching TRBD1 (5 bases). The CDR3 totals 14 residues. From germline, CDR1 is SGHTS and CDR2 YDEGEE. Trimming pared 0 bases from V and 8 bases from J, leaving 9 bases between. The CDR3 loop reads CASSLDGGYSPLHF. In DNA, the CDR3 is TGTGCCAGCAGCTTGGACGGGGGATATTCACCCCTCCACTTT.